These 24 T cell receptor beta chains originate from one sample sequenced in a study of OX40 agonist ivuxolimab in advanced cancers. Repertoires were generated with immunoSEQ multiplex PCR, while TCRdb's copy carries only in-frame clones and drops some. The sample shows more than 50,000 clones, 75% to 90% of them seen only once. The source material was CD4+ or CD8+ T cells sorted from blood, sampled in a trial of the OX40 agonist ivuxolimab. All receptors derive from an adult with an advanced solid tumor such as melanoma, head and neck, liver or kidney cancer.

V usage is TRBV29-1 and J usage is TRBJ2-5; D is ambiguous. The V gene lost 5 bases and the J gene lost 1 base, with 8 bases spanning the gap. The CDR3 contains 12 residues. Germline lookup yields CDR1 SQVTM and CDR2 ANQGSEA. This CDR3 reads CSVLVPQETQYF. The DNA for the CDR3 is TGCAGCGTTTTAGTTCCCCAAGAGACCCAGTACTTC.

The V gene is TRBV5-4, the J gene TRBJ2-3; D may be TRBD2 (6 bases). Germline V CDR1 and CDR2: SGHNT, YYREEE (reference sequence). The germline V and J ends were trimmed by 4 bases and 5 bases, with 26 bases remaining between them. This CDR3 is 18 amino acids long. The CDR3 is CASSDGGVRPHTGDTQYF. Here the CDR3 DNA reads TGTGCCAGCAGCGACGGAGGGGTTCGGCCACACACAGGAGATACGCAGTATTTT.

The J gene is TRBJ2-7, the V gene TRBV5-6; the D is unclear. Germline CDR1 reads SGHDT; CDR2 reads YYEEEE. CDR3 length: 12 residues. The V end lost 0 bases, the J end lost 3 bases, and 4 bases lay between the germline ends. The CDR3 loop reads CASSLAHYEQYF. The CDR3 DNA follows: TGTGCCAGCAGCTTGGCGCACTACGAGCAGTACTTC. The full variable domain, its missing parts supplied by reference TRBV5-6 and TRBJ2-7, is DAGVTQSPTHLIKTRGQQVTLRCSPKSGHDTVSWYQQALGQGPQFIFQYYEEEERQRGNFPDRFSGHQFPNYSSELNVNALLLGDSALYLCASSLAHYEQYFGPGTRLTVT.

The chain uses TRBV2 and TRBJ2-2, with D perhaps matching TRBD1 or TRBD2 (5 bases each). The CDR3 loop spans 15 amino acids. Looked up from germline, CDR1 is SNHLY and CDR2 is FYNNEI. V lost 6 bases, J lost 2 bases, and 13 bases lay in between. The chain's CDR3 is CASRGVRTNTGELFF. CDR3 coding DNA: TGTGCCAGCAGGGGGGTTCGAACAAACACCGGGGAGCTGTTTTTT.

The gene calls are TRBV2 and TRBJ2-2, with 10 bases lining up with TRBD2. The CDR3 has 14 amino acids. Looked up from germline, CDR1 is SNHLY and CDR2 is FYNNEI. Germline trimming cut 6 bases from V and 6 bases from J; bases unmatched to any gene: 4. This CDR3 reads CASRPSGSAGELFF. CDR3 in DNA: TGTGCCAGCAGGCCTAGCGGGAGCGCCGGGGAGCTGTTTTTT.

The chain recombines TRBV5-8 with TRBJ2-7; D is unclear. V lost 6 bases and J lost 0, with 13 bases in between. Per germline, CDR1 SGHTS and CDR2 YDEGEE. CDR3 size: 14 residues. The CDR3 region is CASTFGRLSYEQYF. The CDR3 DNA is TGTGCCAGCACCTTTGGCAGGCTCTCCTACGAGCAGTACTTC.

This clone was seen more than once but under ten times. CDR3 amino acids: CASSEGGLEAFF. CDR3 in DNA: TGCGCCAGCAGTGAGGGGGGCTTAGAAGCTTTCTTT. The chain joins TRBV4-3 to TRBJ1-1, with D maybe TRBD1 (6 bases). The V and J ends lost 6 bases and 8 bases respectively, with 13 bases between them. CDR3 length: 12 amino acids. Per the germline V gene, CDR1 is LGHNA and CDR2 is YSLEER.

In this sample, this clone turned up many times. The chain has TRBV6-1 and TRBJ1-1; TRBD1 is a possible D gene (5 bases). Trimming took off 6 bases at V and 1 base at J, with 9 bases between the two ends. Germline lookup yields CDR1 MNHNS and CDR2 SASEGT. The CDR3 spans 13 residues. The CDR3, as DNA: TGTGCCAGCAGGGGGCTTGGGAACACTGAAGCTTTCTTT. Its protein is CASRGLGNTEAFF.

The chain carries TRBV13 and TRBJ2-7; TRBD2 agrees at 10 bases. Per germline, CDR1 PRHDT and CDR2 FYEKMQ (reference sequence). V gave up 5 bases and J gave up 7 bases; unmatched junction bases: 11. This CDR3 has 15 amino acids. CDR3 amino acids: CASSRLSGRGREQYF. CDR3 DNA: TGTGCCAGCAGCCGATTGAGCGGGAGGGGCCGGGAGCAGTACTTC.

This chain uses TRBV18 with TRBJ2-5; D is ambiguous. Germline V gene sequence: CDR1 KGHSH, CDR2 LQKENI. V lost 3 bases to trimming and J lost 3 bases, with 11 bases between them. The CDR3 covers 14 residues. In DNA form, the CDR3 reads TGTGCCAGCTCACCTGGTATCGGCGAAGAGACCCAGTACTTC. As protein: CASSPGIGEETQYF.

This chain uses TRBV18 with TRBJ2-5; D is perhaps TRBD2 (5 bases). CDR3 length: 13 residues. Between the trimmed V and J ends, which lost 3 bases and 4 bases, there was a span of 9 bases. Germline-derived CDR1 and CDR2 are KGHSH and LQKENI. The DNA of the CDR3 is TGTGCCAGCTCACCGAGGGTAGGAGAGACCCAGTACTTC. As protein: CASSPRVGETQYF.

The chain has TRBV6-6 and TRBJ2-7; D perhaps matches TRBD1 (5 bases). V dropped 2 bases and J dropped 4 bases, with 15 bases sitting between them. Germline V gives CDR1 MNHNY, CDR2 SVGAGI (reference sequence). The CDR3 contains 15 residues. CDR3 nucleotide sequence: TGTGCCAGCAGTTACCCCGTAGGGGCGGCTTACGAGCAGTACTTC. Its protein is CASSYPVGAAYEQYF.

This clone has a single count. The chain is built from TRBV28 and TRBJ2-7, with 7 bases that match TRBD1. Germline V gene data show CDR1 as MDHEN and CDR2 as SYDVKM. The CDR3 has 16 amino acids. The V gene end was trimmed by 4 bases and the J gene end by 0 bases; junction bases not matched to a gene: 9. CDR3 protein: CASSSPQRGLSYEQYF. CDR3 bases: TGTGCCAGCAGTTCACCTCAAAGGGGGCTCTCCTACGAGCAGTACTTC.

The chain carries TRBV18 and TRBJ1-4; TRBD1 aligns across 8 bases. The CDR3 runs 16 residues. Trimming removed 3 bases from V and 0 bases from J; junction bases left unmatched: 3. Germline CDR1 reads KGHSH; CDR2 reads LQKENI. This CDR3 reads CASSPGQAATNEKLFF. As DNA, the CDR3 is TGTGCCAGCTCACCGGGACAGGCCGCAACTAATGAAAAACTGTTTTTT.

The CDR3, as DNA: TGTGCCAGCAGCTTATTGACAGATAAAGAGACCCAGTACTTC. Its protein is CASSLLTDKETQYF. This rearrangement joins TRBV7-2 to TRBJ2-5; TRBD1 is a possible D gene (5 bases). The CDR3 consists of 14 residues. The germline CDR1 and CDR2 sequences are SGHTA and FQGNSA. With 2 bases removed from V and 3 bases from J, the gap between germline ends came to 10 bases.

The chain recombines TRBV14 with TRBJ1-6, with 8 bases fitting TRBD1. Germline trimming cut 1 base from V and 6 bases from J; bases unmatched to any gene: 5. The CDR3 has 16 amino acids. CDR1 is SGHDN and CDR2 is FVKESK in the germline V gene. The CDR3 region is CASSQGRGLVNSPLHF. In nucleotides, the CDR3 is TGTGCCAGCAGCCAAGGCAGGGGGCTTGTTAATTCACCCCTCCACTTT.

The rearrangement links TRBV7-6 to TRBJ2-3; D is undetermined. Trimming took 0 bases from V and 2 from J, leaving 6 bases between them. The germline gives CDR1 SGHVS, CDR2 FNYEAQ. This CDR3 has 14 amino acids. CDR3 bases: TGTGCCAGCAGCTTAGCGCCGGTCACAGATACGCAGTATTTT. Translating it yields CASSLAPVTDTQYF.

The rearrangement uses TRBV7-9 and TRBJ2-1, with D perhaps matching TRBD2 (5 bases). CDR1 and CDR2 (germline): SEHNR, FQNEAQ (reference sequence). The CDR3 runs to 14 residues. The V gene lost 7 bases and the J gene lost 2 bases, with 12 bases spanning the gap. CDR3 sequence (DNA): TGTGCCAGCAAAGAGGGAGAAGCCTACAATGAGCAGTTCTTC. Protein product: CASKEGEAYNEQFF.

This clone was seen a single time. CDR3 bases: TGTGCCAGTACCTCGACTAGCGGGAGATATGAGCAGTTCTTC. This encodes CASTSTSGRYEQFF. The chain uses TRBV19 and TRBJ2-1; TRBD2 matches 12 bases. V lost 7 bases to trimming and J lost 8 bases; unmatched junction nucleotides: 6. The V gene's germline CDR1 is LNHDA and CDR2 SQIVND (reference sequence). The CDR3 has 14 amino acids.

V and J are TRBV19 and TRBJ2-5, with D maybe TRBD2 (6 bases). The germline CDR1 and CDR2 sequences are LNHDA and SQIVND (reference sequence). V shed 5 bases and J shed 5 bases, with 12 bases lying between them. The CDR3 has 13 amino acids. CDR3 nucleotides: TGTGCCAGTAGTGTGCCCGGGGGTGAGACCCAGTACTTC. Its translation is CASSVPGGETQYF.

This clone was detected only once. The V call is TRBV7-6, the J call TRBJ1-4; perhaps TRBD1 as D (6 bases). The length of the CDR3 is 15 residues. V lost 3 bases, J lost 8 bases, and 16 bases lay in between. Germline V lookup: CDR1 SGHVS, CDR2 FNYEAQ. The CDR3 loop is CASSLTTGRGEKLFF. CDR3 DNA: TGTGCCAGCAGCTTGACGACAGGTCGGGGAGAAAAACTGTTTTTT.

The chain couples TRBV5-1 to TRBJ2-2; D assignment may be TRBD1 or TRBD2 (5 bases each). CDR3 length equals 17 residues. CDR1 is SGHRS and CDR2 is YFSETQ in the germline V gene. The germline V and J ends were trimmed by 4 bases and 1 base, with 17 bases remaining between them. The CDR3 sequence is CASSLQSGTGNTGELFF. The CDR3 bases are TGCGCCAGCAGCCTCCAATCCGGGACGGGGAACACCGGGGAGCTGTTTTTT. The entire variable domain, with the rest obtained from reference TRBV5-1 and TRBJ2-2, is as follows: KAGVTQTPRYLIKTRGQQVTLSCSPISGHRSVSWYQQTPGQGLQFLFEYFSETQRNKGNFPGRFSGRQFSNSRSEMNVSTLELGDSALYLCASSLQSGTGNTGELFFGEGSRLTVL.

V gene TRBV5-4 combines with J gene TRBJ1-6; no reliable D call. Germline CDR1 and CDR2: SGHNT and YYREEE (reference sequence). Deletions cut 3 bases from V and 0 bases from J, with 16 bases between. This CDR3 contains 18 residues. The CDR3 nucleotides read TGTGCCAGCAGCTCCGTAGGGCAGCAGAGCTCCTATAATTCACCCCTCCACTTT. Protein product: CASSSVGQQSSYNSPLHF.

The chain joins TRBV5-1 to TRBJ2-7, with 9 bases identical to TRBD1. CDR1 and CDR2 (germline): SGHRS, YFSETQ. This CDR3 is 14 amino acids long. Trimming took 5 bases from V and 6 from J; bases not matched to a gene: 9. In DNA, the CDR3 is TGCGCCAGCAGTCCCGAACAGGGGGCGCGCGAGCAGTACTTC. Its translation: CASSPEQGAREQYF.